These T cell receptor beta chains were read from a single sample in a study of radiation and T cells in renal cell carcinoma. TCRdb's table, derived via immunoSEQ multiplex PCR, lists solely in-frame clones and lacks some. The sample has tens of thousands of clones, 80% to 90% seen once; the top ten hold about 22%. This specimen was blood, taken from a patient whose treatment included radiotherapy and nephrectomy. These receptors came from a woman aged 45-65 years with renal cell carcinoma. The CDR3 runs from the conserved cysteine through the conserved F or W. Fields, in order: CDR3 DNA, CDR3 protein, clone size, J gene, V gene, D gene. The D gene is left open where the match is weak. Some rows mark clone size as missing; the rest say once, few, many or name a class of expanded clone.

CDR3nt: TGTGCCAGCGCCGGGGGGGGCCGCCTCTATGGCTACACCTTC
CDR3aa: CASAGGGRLYGYTF
abundance: -
j_gene: TRBJ1-2
v_gene: TRBV28
d_gene: -

CDR3nt: TGTGCCAGCAGCTTACCTCTGGGGGGGATCACCGGGGAGCTGTTTTTT
CDR3aa: CASSLPLGGITGELFF
abundance: once
j_gene: TRBJ2-2
v_gene: TRBV11-2
d_gene: TRBD2

CDR3nt: TGTGCCAGCAGTCGCCGACTGACAGGGAACACTGAAGCTTTCTTT
CDR3aa: CASSRRLTGNTEAFF
abundance: -
j_gene: TRBJ1-1
v_gene: TRBV28
d_gene: -

CDR3nt: TGTGCCAGCAGCCCCCATTGGGACAGACTGAACACTGAAGCTTTCTTT
CDR3aa: CASSPHWDRLNTEAFF
abundance: -
j_gene: TRBJ1-1
v_gene: TRBV7-2
d_gene: TRBD1

CDR3nt: TGTGCCAGCAGCCCGAGGGCCCAGGGGCGAAGAGATACGCAGTATTTT
CDR3aa: CASSPRAQGRRDTQYF
abundance: once
j_gene: TRBJ2-3
v_gene: TRBV5-4
d_gene: -

CDR3nt: TGTGCCAGCAGCAGAATCGACAGGGGGCTCGGCTACACCTTC
CDR3aa: CASSRIDRGLGYTF
abundance: -
j_gene: TRBJ1-2
v_gene: TRBV5-6
d_gene: TRBD1

CDR3nt: TGTGCCATCAGTGGATCTATAAACACTGAAGCTTTCTTT
CDR3aa: CAISGSINTEAFF
abundance: -
j_gene: TRBJ1-1
v_gene: TRBV10-3
d_gene: -

CDR3nt: TGTGCCAGCAGCCCGGGGACAGGGGGTCGGCTTGAGACCCAGTACTTC
CDR3aa: CASSPGTGGRLETQYF
abundance: once
j_gene: TRBJ2-5
v_gene: TRBV5-6
d_gene: TRBD1

CDR3nt: TGTGCCACCAGCACCTCGCGGAGGCCCCAGCATTTT
CDR3aa: CATSTSRRPQHF
abundance: -
j_gene: TRBJ1-5
v_gene: TRBV15
d_gene: -

CDR3nt: TGTGCCAGCAGCCCCCGGACTAGCGGGAGAGCAGATACGCAGTATTTT
CDR3aa: CASSPRTSGRADTQYF
abundance: -
j_gene: TRBJ2-3
v_gene: TRBV7-3
d_gene: TRBD2

CDR3nt: TGTGCCAGCAGCCAAACAGGGAACACTGGAAACACCATATATTTT
CDR3aa: CASSQTGNTGNTIYF
abundance: -
j_gene: TRBJ1-3
v_gene: TRBV7-2
d_gene: -

CDR3nt: TGTGCCAGCAGCGCTCAGGGCAGTGAAGCTTTCTTT
CDR3aa: CASSAQGSEAFF
abundance: -
j_gene: TRBJ1-1
v_gene: TRBV11-2
d_gene: -

CDR3nt: TGTGCCAGCAGCTCGCCCCCTGAAAAACTGTTTTTT
CDR3aa: CASSSPPEKLFF
abundance: -
j_gene: TRBJ1-4
v_gene: TRBV7-2
d_gene: -

CDR3nt: TGCGCCAGCAGCCAAGAGGGCAACGCCCGCACCGGGGAGCTGTTTTTT
CDR3aa: CASSQEGNARTGELFF
abundance: -
j_gene: TRBJ2-2
v_gene: TRBV4-3
d_gene: -

CDR3nt: TGTGCCAGCAGCTTACTAGGCACAGATACGCAGTATTTT
CDR3aa: CASSLLGTDTQYF
abundance: -
j_gene: TRBJ2-3
v_gene: TRBV7-2
d_gene: -

CDR3nt: TGTGCCAGTAGTATAGGCCCGGGACTCGGTGGCTACACCTTC
CDR3aa: CASSIGPGLGGYTF
abundance: -
j_gene: TRBJ1-2
v_gene: TRBV19
d_gene: -

CDR3nt: TGTGCCAGCAGTTACGGCCGGGAGGGGACTGAAGCTTTCTTT
CDR3aa: CASSYGREGTEAFF
abundance: -
j_gene: TRBJ1-1
v_gene: TRBV6-5
d_gene: -

CDR3nt: TGTGCCAGCAGTTCAGGGGGAAGCAATCAGCCCCAGCATTTT
CDR3aa: CASSSGGSNQPQHF
abundance: -
j_gene: TRBJ1-5
v_gene: TRBV28
d_gene: TRBD1

CDR3nt: TGTCTCGTTCAGGCGGCTAAGGAGAGCGAGCAGTACTTC
CDR3aa: CLVQAAKESEQYF
abundance: -
j_gene: TRBJ2-7
v_gene: TRBV7-9
d_gene: -